Included here is one TCR beta chain sequence, with context. This sample was taken from a study of shared clonotypes between healthy human individuals. Sequencing was performed with immunoSEQ multiplex PCR; in TCRdb, only in-frame clones are kept and a portion is missing. The table records about 1.1 million clones, 60% to 85% of them present only once. Germline values: CDR1 SGDLS, CDR2 YYNGEE. The V end was cut by 4 bases, the J end by 2 bases, with 19 bases between. This CDR3 contains 17 residues. This receptor was identified in a man aged 18 to 30 in good health. Some clones in this sample may be carry-over from other donors' samples. Sequenced sample: memory CD4+ T cells from PBMCs. Subset here: CD45RA-negative fraction. The V call is TRBV9, the J call TRBJ2-4; a weak D match, TRBD2 (7 bases). Here the CDR3 DNA reads TGTGCCAGCAGCCCCCAGGAGGGGGGGGGATCCAAAAACATTCAGTACTTC. As protein: CASSPQEGGGSKNIQYF.